These 28 T cell receptor beta chains share one sample of origin, sequenced in a study of cytomegalovirus exposure and HLA in healthy donors. With 60 Vbeta and 13 Jbeta primers, the PCR was carried out. Sequenced by immunoSEQ multiplex PCR; TCRdb stores in-frame clones only, minus some. Among around 160,000 clones listed, 80% to 85% were seen once. The sample comprised PBMCs. The receptors originated from a woman younger than 35 in good health and CMV-seronegative.

The V call is TRBV18, the J call TRBJ1-3; perhaps TRBD1 as D (5 bases). CDR1 and CDR2 from the germline V gene are KGHSH and LQKENI. Trimming shortened V by 1 base and J by 0 bases, and 10 bases separated the two germline ends. This CDR3 is 16 amino acids long. The CDR3 bases are TGTGCCAGCTCACCACAGGGACTACACTCTGGAAACACCATATATTTT. It is translated as CASSPQGLHSGNTIYF.

V and J are TRBV6-4 and TRBJ1-2; unclear D gene. Germline-derived CDR1 and CDR2 are MRHNA and SNTAGT. The CDR3 contains 11 residues. Trimming shortened V by 4 bases and J by 5 bases, and 5 bases separated the two germline ends. This CDR3 is CASSGGYGYTF. Here the CDR3 DNA reads TGTGCCAGCAGTGGCGGATATGGCTACACCTTC.

The chain combines TRBV5-1 with TRBJ1-5; D is unresolved. Trimming removed 4 bases at V and 7 bases at J, with 12 bases between. CDR3 length: 13 residues. CDR1 and CDR2 from the germline V gene are SGHRS and YFSETQ. CDR3 loop: CASSAPNWQPQHF. The CDR3 DNA follows: TGCGCCAGCAGCGCACCGAACTGGCAGCCCCAGCATTTT. Using reference TRBV5-1 and TRBJ1-5 for the parts outside the CDR3, the full variable domain is KAGVTQTPRYLIKTRGQQVTLSCSPISGHRSVSWYQQTPGQGLQFLFEYFSETQRNKGNFPGRFSGRQFSNSRSEMNVSTLELGDSALYLCASSAPNWQPQHFGDGTRLSIL.

As regards this clone: This sample also contains other DNA sequences that code for the same CDR3. The V call is TRBV2, the J call TRBJ2-2; 11 bases are a match to TRBD1. The length of the CDR3 is 17 residues. Looked up from germline, CDR1 is SNHLY and CDR2 is FYNNEI. V was pared by 7 bases and J by 6 bases, with 13 bases of the junction left unmatched. For the CDR3, the DNA is TGTGCCAGCACTTTCCCCGGGACAGGGGGGAAGGCCGGGGAGCTGTTTTTT. The encoded protein is CASTFPGTGGKAGELFF.

The J gene is TRBJ2-7, the V gene TRBV5-6; possibly TRBD1 for D (5 bases). Germline values: CDR1 SGHDT, CDR2 YYEEEE. With 2 bases removed from V and 5 bases from J, the gap between germline ends came to 8 bases. CDR3 length equals 12 residues. Here the CDR3 reads CASSFKGDEQYF. DNA for the CDR3: TGTGCCAGCAGCTTTAAAGGGGACGAGCAGTACTTC.

This chain joins TRBV5-1 and TRBJ2-3, with 16 bases fitting TRBD2. This CDR3 region has 17 residues. V trimming: 2 bases; J trimming: 4 bases; junction bases outside the gene matches: 4. Germline V CDR1 and CDR2: SGHRS, YFSETQ. The CDR3 sequence is CASSLSGTSGGADTQYF. The CDR3 region has the DNA TGCGCCAGCAGCTTATCCGGGACTAGCGGGGGGGCAGATACGCAGTATTTT. Combining the CDR3 with reference TRBV5-1 and TRBJ2-3 gives the whole variable domain KAGVTQTPRYLIKTRGQQVTLSCSPISGHRSVSWYQQTPGQGLQFLFEYFSETQRNKGNFPGRFSGRQFSNSRSEMNVSTLELGDSALYLCASSLSGTSGGADTQYFGPGTRLTVL.

The chain combines TRBV9 with TRBJ2-1; TRBD2 matches 7 bases. The V and J ends lost 3 bases and 1 base, in that order; junction bases with no gene match: 1. Germline V gives CDR1 SGDLS, CDR2 YYNGEE. The CDR3 covers 14 residues. CDR3 sequence: CASSGGGSYNEQFF. For the CDR3, the DNA is TGTGCCAGCAGCGGCGGGGGTTCCTACAATGAGCAGTTCTTC.

The chain uses TRBV2 and TRBJ1-2; perhaps TRBD1 as D (6 bases). There are 13 residues in the CDR3. CDR1 is SNHLY and CDR2 is FYNNEI in the germline V gene. The V and J ends lost 0 bases and 5 bases respectively, with 7 bases between them. The CDR3 region is CASSEAGGYGYTF. CDR3 coding DNA: TGTGCCAGCAGTGAAGCAGGGGGATATGGCTACACCTTC.

The V call is TRBV19, the J call TRBJ1-2; 10 nucleotides align to TRBD1. The CDR3 consists of 13 residues. V dropped 3 bases and J dropped 6; count of bases not matched to a gene: 1. Germline values: CDR1 LNHDA, CDR2 SQIVND (reference sequence). CDR3 nucleotides: TGTGCCAGTAGTATGGGGACAGGGGATGGCTACACCTTC. Amino acids: CASSMGTGDGYTF.

This clone has more than one count but fewer than ten. The gene calls are TRBV5-4 and TRBJ2-5, with TRBD1 matching 10 bases. J gave up 6 bases and V 4 bases, and 12 bases lay outside the gene matches. Germline values: CDR1 SGHNT, CDR2 YYREEE (reference sequence). This CDR3 has 16 amino acids. For the CDR3, the DNA is TGTGCCAGCAGCAACTGGGACAGGGGAATAGGAAAGACCCAGTACTTC. Its protein is CASSNWDRGIGKTQYF.

Turning to this clone: The identical CDR3 is also encoded by other nucleotide sequences in the sample. The chain recombines TRBV9 with TRBJ1-2; possible D gene TRBD1, 5 bases. The CDR3 covers 14 residues. CDR1 is SGDLS and CDR2 is YYNGEE in the germline V gene. Trimming stripped 0 bases from V and 8 bases from J, with 14 bases between. As DNA, the CDR3 is TGTGCCAGCAGCGTAGGCCAGGGTTCTTACGGCTACACCTTC. It specifies CASSVGQGSYGYTF. The variable domain in full, with the rest retrieved from reference TRBV9 and TRBJ1-2, is DSGVTQTPKHLITATGQRVTLRCSPRSGDLSVYWYQQSLDQGLQFLIQYYNGEERAKGNILERFSAQQFPDLHSELNLSSLELGDSALYFCASSVGQGSYGYTFGSGTRLTVV.

The J gene is TRBJ2-2, the V gene TRBV28; TRBD2 might be the D (6 bases). Trimming pared 3 bases from V and 4 bases from J, leaving 9 bases between. From germline, CDR1 is MDHEN and CDR2 SYDVKM. This CDR3 is built from 14 residues. CDR3 region: CASSFGGVTGELFF. In nucleotides, the CDR3 is TGTGCCAGCAGTTTTGGAGGGGTCACCGGGGAGCTGTTTTTT.

The chain joins TRBV6-6 to TRBJ2-4, with 8 bases aligning to TRBD1. The V segment lost 5 bases and the J segment 8 bases; nucleotides outside the gene matches: 5. The CDR3 length is 13 residues. The germline V gene has CDR1 MNHNY and CDR2 SVGAGI (reference sequence). The CDR3 DNA reads as TGTGCCAGCAGTGATGCGACAGGGGACATTCAGTACTTC. It is translated as CASSDATGDIQYF.

A word on this clone: Sequence at one end of the junction differs from germline and may be a read error. The chain links TRBV6-1 to TRBJ1-5; D uncertain. CDR1 is MNHNS, CDR2 SASEGT, per germline. The CDR3 is 15 residues long. For the CDR3, the DNA is TGTGCCAGCACTGAATTACGGGTGGACAATCAGCCCCAGCATTTT. Amino acid sequence: CASTELRVDNQPQHF.

The rearrangement uses TRBV6-1 and TRBJ2-7, with 7 bases that match TRBD1. The germline CDR1 and CDR2 sequences are MNHNS and SASEGT. Trimming took 6 bases from V and 5 from J; bases not matched to a gene: 10. The CDR3 totals 14 residues. CDR3 bases: TGTGCCAGCAGACCGGCTGGGACAGCGAACGAGCAGTACTTC. Protein: CASRPAGTANEQYF.

This clone was recorded a few times. The chain uses TRBV11-2 and TRBJ2-5, with a tentative D call TRBD1 (5 bases). Gene TRBJ2-7 matches the end of the DNA better, so the J call may be wrong. Germline V gene lookup returns CDR1 SGHAT and CDR2 FQNNGV. This CDR3 spans 12 amino acids. The DNA for the CDR3 is TGTGCCAGCAGCTTGGGGCTCTACGAGCAGTACTTC. It yields the protein CASSLGLYEQYF.

The V call is TRBV19, the J call TRBJ2-7; 12 bases line up with TRBD1. This CDR3 region has 14 residues. The trim removed 10 bases at V and 1 base at J, leaving 5 bases unmatched. Looked up from germline, CDR1 is LNHDA and CDR2 is SQIVND (reference sequence). The CDR3 DNA is TGTGCCACTAAGGGACAGGGGGCTTCCTACGAGCAGTACTTC. Amino acid sequence: CATKGQGASYEQYF.

The CDR3: CASSWDRASNQPQHF. The CDR3 DNA reads TGTGCCAGCAGCTGGGACAGGGCGAGCAATCAGCCCCAGCATTTT. The chain uses TRBV6-1 and TRBJ1-5; 9 positions match TRBD1. Germline trimming cut 6 bases from V and 1 base from J; bases unmatched to any gene: 4. The CDR3 totals 15 residues. Per germline, CDR1 MNHNS and CDR2 SASEGT.

The chain has TRBV11-2 and TRBJ1-1; no clear D gene. The CDR3 loop spans 11 amino acids. The V end lost 3 bases, the J end lost 11 bases, and 10 bases lay between the germline ends. The germline V gene has CDR1 SGHAT and CDR2 FQNNGV. The CDR3 protein is CASSLTRRAFF. The CDR3, as DNA: TGTGCCAGCAGCTTGACAAGACGGGCTTTCTTT.

V and J are TRBV5-1 and TRBJ1-5; 9 nucleotides agree with TRBD1. There are 15 residues in the CDR3. CDR1 is SGHRS, CDR2 YFSETQ, per germline. V lost 4 bases, J lost 5 bases, and 7 bases stayed unmatched. The CDR3 coding sequence is TGCGCCAGCAGCCAGACAGGGGGGGCCCATCAGCCCCAGCATTTT. It yields the protein CASSQTGGAHQPQHF.

V usage is TRBV21-1 and J usage is TRBJ2-6; TRBD1 was called by the table and not checked on the DNA. TRBV21-1 is noted as a pseudogene. This CDR3 is built from 18 residues. The CDR3 region has the DNA TGTGCCAGCGCCAACCGGGACAGGGTTAGCTCTGGGGCCAACGGCCTGACTTTC. It specifies CASANRDRVSSGANGLTF.

As DNA, the CDR3 is TGTGCCAGCAGTTACGCGGCAGGGGGCGGGAACGAGCAGTACTTC. Translated, it gives CASSYAAGGGNEQYF. The chain carries TRBV6-5 and TRBJ2-7; 8 bases match TRBD1. This CDR3 region has 15 residues. The trim removed 2 bases at V and 5 bases at J, leaving 8 bases unmatched. Germline V gene sequence: CDR1 MNHEY, CDR2 SVGAGI.

The chain carries TRBV29-1 and TRBJ1-5; D is unresolved. Per germline, CDR1 SQVTM and CDR2 ANQGSEA. With 5 bases removed from V and 1 base from J, the gap between germline ends came to 9 bases. CDR3 size: 13 residues. CDR3 protein: CSVLERSNQPQHF. The CDR3 coding sequence is TGCAGCGTTCTCGAACGGAGCAATCAGCCCCAGCATTTT.

This clone showed up just a few times. The rearrangement links TRBV5-8 to TRBJ1-1; 7 bases align to TRBD1. The CDR3 totals 13 residues. The germline CDR1 and CDR2 sequences are SGHTS and YDEGEE. V was clipped by 4 bases and J by 1 base; unmatched bases: 1. CDR3 nucleotides: TGTGCCAGCAGCGGACAGGCGAACACTGAAGCTTTCTTT. Translation: CASSGQANTEAFF.

The chain combines TRBV19 with TRBJ2-5; D might be TRBD2 (6 bases). The CDR3 sequence is 10 residues long. Germline V gives CDR1 LNHDA, CDR2 SQIVND (reference sequence). The CDR3 loop is CASGGETQYF. The CDR3 DNA is TGTGCTAGTGGGGGGGAGACCCAGTACTTC. Filled out from reference TRBV19 and TRBJ2-5, the complete variable domain reads DGGITQSPKYLFRKEGQNVTLSCEQNLNHDAMYWYRQDPGQGLRLIYYSQIVNDFQKGDIAEGYSVSREKKESFPLTVTSAQKNPTAFYLCASGGETQYFGPGTRLLVL.

This clone has only a few counts. This chain connects TRBV7-2 to TRBJ2-7; D remains unclear. Trimming shortened V by 8 bases and J by 2 bases, and 7 bases separated the two germline ends. Germline V gives CDR1 SGHTA, CDR2 FQGNSA. CDR3 length equals 11 residues. The CDR3 reads CASSRAYEQYF. For the CDR3, the DNA is TGTGCCAGCTCAAGAGCCTACGAGCAGTACTTC. Combining the CDR3 with reference TRBV7-2 and TRBJ2-7 gives the whole variable domain GAGVSQSPSNKVTEKGKDVELRCDPISGHTALYWYRQSLGQGLEFLIYFQGNSAPDKSGLPSDRFSAERTGGSVSTLTIQRTQQEDSAVYLCASSRAYEQYFGPGTRLTVT.

In its sample, this clone was seen a few times. The genes are TRBV5-8 and TRBJ1-2; the match to TRBD1 covers 9 bases. The CDR3 is made up of 13 amino acids. Germline V CDR1 and CDR2: SGHTS, YDEGEE. The J segment lost 5 bases and the V segment lost 7 bases, leaving 6 bases of the junction unmatched. CDR3 sequence reads: CASRPGTGYGYTF. CDR3 nucleotide sequence: TGTGCCAGCCGCCCCGGGACAGGGTATGGCTACACCTTC.

This chain uses TRBV7-9 with TRBJ2-7; D is possibly TRBD2 (6 bases). CDR1 and CDR2 from the germline V gene are SEHNR and FQNEAQ (reference sequence). The CDR3 is 14 residues long. Deletions cut 0 bases from V and 3 bases from J, with 9 bases between. In DNA form, the CDR3 reads TGTGCCAGCAGCTTAGCGGGGAGGAACTACGAGCAGTACTTC. This sequence encodes CASSLAGRNYEQYF.